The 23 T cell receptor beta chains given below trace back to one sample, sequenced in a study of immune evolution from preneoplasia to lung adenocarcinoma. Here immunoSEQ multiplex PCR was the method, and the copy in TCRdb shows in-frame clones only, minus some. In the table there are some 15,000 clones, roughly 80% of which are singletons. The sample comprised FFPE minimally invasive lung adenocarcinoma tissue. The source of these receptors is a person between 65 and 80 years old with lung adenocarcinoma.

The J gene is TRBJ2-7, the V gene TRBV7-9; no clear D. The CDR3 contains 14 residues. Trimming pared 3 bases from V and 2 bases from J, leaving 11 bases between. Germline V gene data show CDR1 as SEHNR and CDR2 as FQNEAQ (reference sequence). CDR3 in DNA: TGTGCCAGCAGCTTGGGTACGGGCCCCTACGAGCAGTACTTC. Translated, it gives CASSLGTGPYEQYF.

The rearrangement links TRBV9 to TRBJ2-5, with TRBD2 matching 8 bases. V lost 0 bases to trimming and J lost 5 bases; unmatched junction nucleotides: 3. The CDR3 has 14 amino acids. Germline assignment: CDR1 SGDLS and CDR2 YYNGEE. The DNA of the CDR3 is TGTGCCAGCAGCGTAGACGGACTAGCTGAGACCCAGTACTTC. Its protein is CASSVDGLAETQYF.

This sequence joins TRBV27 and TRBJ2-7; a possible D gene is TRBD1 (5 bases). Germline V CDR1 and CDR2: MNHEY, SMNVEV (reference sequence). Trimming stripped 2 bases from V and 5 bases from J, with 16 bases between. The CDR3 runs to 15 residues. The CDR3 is CASSLVPGYMDEQYF. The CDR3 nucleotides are TGTGCCAGCAGTTTAGTCCCAGGGTACATGGACGAGCAGTACTTC.

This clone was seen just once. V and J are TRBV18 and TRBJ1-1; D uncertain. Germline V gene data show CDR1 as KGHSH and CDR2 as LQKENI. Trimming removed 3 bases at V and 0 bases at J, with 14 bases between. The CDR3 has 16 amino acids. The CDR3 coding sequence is TGTGCCAGCTCACCTAACCCCCCCCCGATGAACACTGAAGCTTTCTTT. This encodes CASSPNPPPMNTEAFF.

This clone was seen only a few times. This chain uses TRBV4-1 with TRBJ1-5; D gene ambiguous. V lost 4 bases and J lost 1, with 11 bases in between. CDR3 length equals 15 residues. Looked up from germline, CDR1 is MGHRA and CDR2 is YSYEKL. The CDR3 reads CASSPIETSNQPQHF. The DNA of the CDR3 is TGCGCCAGCAGCCCCATAGAAACGAGCAATCAGCCCCAGCATTTT.

The CDR3 here is CASSSRGGLETQYF. CDR3 bases: TGTGCCAGCAGCTCCCGGGGGGGGCTAGAGACCCAGTACTTC. The chain has TRBV7-2 and TRBJ2-5; TRBD2 matches 8 bases. The CDR3 is made up of 14 amino acids. V was pared by 4 bases and J by 4 bases, with 5 bases of the junction left unmatched. Germline-derived CDR1 and CDR2 are SGHTA and FQGNSA. Complete variable domain (other parts from reference TRBV7-2 and TRBJ2-5): GAGVSQSPSNKVTEKGKDVELRCDPISGHTALYWYRQSLGQGLEFLIYFQGNSAPDKSGLPSDRFSAERTGGSVSTLTIQRTQQEDSAVYLCASSSRGGLETQYFGPGTRLLVL.

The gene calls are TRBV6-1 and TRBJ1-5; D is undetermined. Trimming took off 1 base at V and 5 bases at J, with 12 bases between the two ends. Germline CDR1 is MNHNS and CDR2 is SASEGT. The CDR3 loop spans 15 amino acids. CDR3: CASSEDLGLYQPQHF. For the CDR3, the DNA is TGTGCCAGCAGTGAAGACTTAGGGCTCTATCAGCCCCAGCATTTT.

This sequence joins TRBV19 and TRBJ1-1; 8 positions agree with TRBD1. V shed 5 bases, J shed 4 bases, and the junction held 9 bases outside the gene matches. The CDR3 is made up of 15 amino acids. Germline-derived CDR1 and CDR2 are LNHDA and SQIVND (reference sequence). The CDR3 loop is CASSPGGTGGTEAFF. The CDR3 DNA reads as TGTGCCAGTAGTCCAGGTGGGACAGGAGGCACTGAAGCTTTCTTT.

The CDR3 spells CASSSYGGVTGNTIYF. Written as DNA, the CDR3 is TGTGCCAGCAGTTCCTATGGGGGGGTAACTGGAAACACCATATATTTT. The chain carries TRBV28 and TRBJ1-3, with a possible D match to TRBD1 (5 bases). CDR3 length: 16 residues. Trimming took 4 bases from V and 2 from J, leaving 15 bases between them. The germline CDR1 and CDR2 sequences are MDHEN and SYDVKM.

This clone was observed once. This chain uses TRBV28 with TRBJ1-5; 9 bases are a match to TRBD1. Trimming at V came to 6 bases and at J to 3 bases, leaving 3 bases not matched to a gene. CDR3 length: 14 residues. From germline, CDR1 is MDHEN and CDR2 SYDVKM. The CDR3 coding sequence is TGTGCCAGCAGGACAGGGGGAGCCAATCAGCCCCAGCATTTT. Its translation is CASRTGGANQPQHF.

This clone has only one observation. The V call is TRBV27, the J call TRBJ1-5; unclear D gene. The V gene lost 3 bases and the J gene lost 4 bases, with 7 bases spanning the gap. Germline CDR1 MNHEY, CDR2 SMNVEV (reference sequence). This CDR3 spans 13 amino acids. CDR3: CASSLKANQPQHF. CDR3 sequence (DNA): TGTGCCAGCAGTTTGAAGGCAAATCAGCCCCAGCATTTT.

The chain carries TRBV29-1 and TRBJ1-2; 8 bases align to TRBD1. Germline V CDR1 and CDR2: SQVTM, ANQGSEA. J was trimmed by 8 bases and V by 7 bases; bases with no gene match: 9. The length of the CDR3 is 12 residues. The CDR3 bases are TGCAGCGCCAGGGCTCAGGGGGCCGGCTACACCTTC. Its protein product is CSARAQGAGYTF.

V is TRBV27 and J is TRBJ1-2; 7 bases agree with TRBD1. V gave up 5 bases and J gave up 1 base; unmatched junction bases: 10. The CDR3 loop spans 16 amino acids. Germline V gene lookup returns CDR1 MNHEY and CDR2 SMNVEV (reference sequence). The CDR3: CASSTLGQDFNYGYTF. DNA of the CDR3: TGTGCCAGCAGTACCCTCGGACAGGATTTTAACTATGGCTACACCTTC.

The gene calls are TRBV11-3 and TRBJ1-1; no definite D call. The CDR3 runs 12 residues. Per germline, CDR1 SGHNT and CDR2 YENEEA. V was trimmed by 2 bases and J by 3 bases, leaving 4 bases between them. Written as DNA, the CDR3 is TGTGCCAGCAGCTTATCCGACACTGAAGCTTTCTTT. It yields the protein CASSLSDTEAFF.

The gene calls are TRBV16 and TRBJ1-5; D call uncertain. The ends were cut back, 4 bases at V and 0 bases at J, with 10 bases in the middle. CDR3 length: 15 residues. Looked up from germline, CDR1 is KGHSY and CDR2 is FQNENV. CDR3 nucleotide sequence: TGTGCCAGCAGCCCCCTGGGGTATAGCAATCAGCCCCAGCATTTT. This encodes CASSPLGYSNQPQHF.

CDR3 region: CASSEEEAGGPILGYNEQFF. The CDR3 nucleotides read TGTGCCAGCAGTGAAGAGGAAGCGGGAGGGCCAATCCTGGGTTACAATGAGCAGTTCTTC. This chain uses TRBV2 with TRBJ2-1; 10 positions match TRBD2. Germline assignment: CDR1 SNHLY and CDR2 FYNNEI. This CDR3 comprises 20 residues. V dropped 1 base and J dropped 4; count of bases not matched to a gene: 16.

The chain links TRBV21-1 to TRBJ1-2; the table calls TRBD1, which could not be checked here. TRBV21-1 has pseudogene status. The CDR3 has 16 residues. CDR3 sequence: CASRPISTEKNYGYTF. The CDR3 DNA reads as TGTGCCAGCAGACCAATATCGACAGAGAAAAACTATGGCTACACCTTC.

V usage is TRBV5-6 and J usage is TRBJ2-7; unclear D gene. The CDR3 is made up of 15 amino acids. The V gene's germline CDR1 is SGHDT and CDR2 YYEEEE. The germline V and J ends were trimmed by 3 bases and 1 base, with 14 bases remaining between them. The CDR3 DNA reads TGTGCCAGCAGCTACAGTAAATCATTATCCTACGAGCAGTACTTC. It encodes CASSYSKSLSYEQYF.

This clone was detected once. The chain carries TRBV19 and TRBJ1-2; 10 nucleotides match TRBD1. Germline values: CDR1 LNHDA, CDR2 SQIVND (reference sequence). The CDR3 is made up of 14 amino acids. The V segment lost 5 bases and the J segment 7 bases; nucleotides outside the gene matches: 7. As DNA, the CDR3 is TGTGCCAGTAGTCTAAGACAGGGGGCGCCTGGCTACACCTTC. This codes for CASSLRQGAPGYTF.

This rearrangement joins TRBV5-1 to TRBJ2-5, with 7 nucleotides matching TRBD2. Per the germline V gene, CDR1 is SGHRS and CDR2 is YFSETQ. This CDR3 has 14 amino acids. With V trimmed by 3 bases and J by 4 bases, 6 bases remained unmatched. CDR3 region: CASSWGGFGETQYF. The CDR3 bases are TGCGCCAGCAGCTGGGGGGGTTTCGGAGAGACCCAGTACTTC.

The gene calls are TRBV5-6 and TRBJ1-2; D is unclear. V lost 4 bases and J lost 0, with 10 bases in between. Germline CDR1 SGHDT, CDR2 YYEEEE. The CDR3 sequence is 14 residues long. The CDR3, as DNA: TGTGCCAGCAGCGTAGAAGTGGCTAACTATGGCTACACCTTC. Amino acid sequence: CASSVEVANYGYTF.

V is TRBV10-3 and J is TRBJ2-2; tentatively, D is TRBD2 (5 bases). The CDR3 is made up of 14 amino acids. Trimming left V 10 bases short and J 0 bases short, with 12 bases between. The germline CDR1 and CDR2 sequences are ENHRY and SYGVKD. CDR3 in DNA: TGTGCCACCAAACCCGGGACGAACACCGGGGAGCTGTTTTTT. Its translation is CATKPGTNTGELFF.

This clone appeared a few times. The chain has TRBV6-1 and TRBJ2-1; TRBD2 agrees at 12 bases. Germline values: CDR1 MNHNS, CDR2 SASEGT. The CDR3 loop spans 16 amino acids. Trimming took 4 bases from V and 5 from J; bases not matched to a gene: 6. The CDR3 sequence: CASSGMTSGRHNEQFF. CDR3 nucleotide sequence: TGTGCCAGCAGTGGCATGACTAGCGGGAGACACAATGAGCAGTTCTTC.